The source of this T cell receptor beta chain is a study of T cells in Graves' hyperthyroidism and ophthalmopathy (dated by TCRdb to between 2018 and 2021). Turning to the overall study: Peripheral blood samples were taken at the time of initial diagnosis, prior to any treatment. Whether ophthalmopathy could be predicted prospectively was tested in an independent validation cohort made up of some 20 hyperthyroidism patients plus 17 patients who later progressed to ophthalmopathy. For training and testing, the 100 or so patients in the discovery cohort were randomly divided in a 7:3 ratio. In about 6 Graves' hyperthyroidism patients, the study also compared T-cell repertoires from thyroid tissue with T-cell repertoires from blood. TCR V-J signatures able to tell the groups apart were searched for in a discovery cohort of approximately 95 patients, of whom 43 had Graves' ophthalmopathy and about 60 had stable Graves' hyperthyroidism. After sampling, hyperthyroidism patients received methimazole starting at 30 mg daily, and ophthalmopathy patients received high-dose intravenous methylprednisolone. The paper describes TCR Vbeta CDR3 sequencing of 120 to 150 peripheral blood samples, made up of some 42 ophthalmopathy patients, around 73 hyperthyroidism patients and about 17 progressor patients. Beyond this particular receptor, the publication reports: Ophthalmopathy was separated from stable hyperthyroidism by a 13 V-J signature model, with approximately 90% sensitivity and about 81% specificity obtained in cross-validation and 80%/75% obtained in testing. In validation, the model predicted progression to ophthalmopathy with approximately 70% sensitivity and 72.22% specificity, a median of approximately 6.5 months before onset. Most expanded thyroid clonotypes (frequency above 0.001) were also detected in blood, a finding suggesting that blood repertoires may reflect thyroid immune responses. No statistical method was used to fix the sample size in advance, and group allocation was not hidden from the investigators.

The TCR beta CDR3 regions were amplified from RNA transcripts. For the first round of RT-PCR on the TCR CDR3, the HTBI primer set was used together with the Qiagen OneStep RT-PCR kit. Libraries were constructed in a second round of multiplex PCR, after which size selection and purification were performed. Sequencing of the libraries was done on an Illumina HiSeq2000 using paired-end 100 bp reads. The study's processing was this. SOAPnuke was used to process the raw data, throwing out any read that contained adapters or uncalled bases, had a mean Phred below 15, or lacked an exact constant-primer or identifier match. High-quality paired reads were merged with COPE v1.2.5, and unique nucleotide sequences were defined as clonotypes. MiTCR v1.1 was used to align the clonotypes against IMGT TRBV, TRBD and TRBJ reference segments. The analysis was restricted to V-J combinations with a frequency above 0.0001, which together covered about 99% of the repertoires. The TCS score was defined as the ratio of F50 (clonal expansion) to E x V (chaos), calculated using BLOSUM62-based TCRdist between CDR3 peptides within each V-J. Welch's t-statistics and random forest reduced 450 to 600 V-J features to 13, which were used in a naive Bayes classifier (R e1071). TCRdb cleaned the public reads at Q25 with fastp, built clones with MiXCR and kept in-frame beta chains. Each entry merges the rows of one CDR3 protein and shows their most common DNA and genes. The V and J calls follow TCRdb's processing rather than the paper's. The sample records 600,000 or so distinct CDR3 sequences, 15% to 20% of which are singletons. The ten most abundant clones make up over 3.5% of the sample.

Trimming removed 2 bases from V and 2 bases from J, leaving 13 bases between the germline ends. Reading from cysteine to phenylalanine, the CDR3 counts 16 amino acids. Just the 48-base CDR3 DNA is kept, in frame starting at base 1. For CDR1 and CDR2, the germline V gene (reference sequence) lists SGHNT and YYREEE. A patient counted as having stable Graves' hyperthyroidism if no progression to ophthalmopathy occurred over 18 months of follow-up. The hyperthyroidism patients were between 18 and 65 years old and newly diagnosed, with a disease duration of less than 2 months. The study excluded patients with uncontrolled infections, other autoimmune diseases, pregnancy or lactation. Diagnoses were established on the basis of clinical symptoms, serum thyroxine and TRAb, thyroid ultrasound, and orbital computed tomography. PBMCs were separated from under 11 ml of fresh peripheral blood using Ficoll-Paque density gradient centrifugation. Trizol reagent was used to extract total RNA, and RNA quality was then checked on an Agilent 2100 Bioanalyzer.

This clonotype occurred a few times. Its specific antigen is unknown. Base qualities are not recorded, but no much larger clone differs from it by a single base. Sequencing used blood. The chain employs TRBV5-4 and TRBJ2-2; TRBD2 is perhaps the D gene, given 5 matching bases. The source of this sequence is a woman younger than 45 with Graves' hyperthyroidism. For the CDR3, the sequence is CASSFGRTENTGELFF. At the DNA level, the sequence is TGTGCCAGCAGCTTCGGGCGGACTGAAAACACCGGGGAGCTGTTTTTT.